This entry is about one TCR beta chain. This sample was taken from a study of blood T cell repertoires in COVID-19. Participants came from roughly 25 US areas, aged roughly 18 to 89 years. Participants were placed into cohorts based on the clinical history they reported. The method was immunoSEQ multiplex PCR; TCRdb's version includes in-frame clones alone and lacks a portion of them. In the table there are around 250,000 clones, 70% to 90% of which are singletons. Material for sequencing was PBMCs or T cells enriched from blood (not recorded which). The TCR originated in a woman between 50 and 59 years old who had recovered from COVID-19.

CDR3 DNA sequence: TGCGCCAGCAGCCAAGATAGAAGACAGGGGGCGAACACCATATATTTT. The encoded protein is CASSQDRRQGANTIYF. The J gene is TRBJ1-3, the V gene TRBV4-1; 10 bases match TRBD1. This CDR3 is built from 16 residues. The V gene end was trimmed by 0 bases and the J gene end by 7 bases; junction bases not matched to a gene: 6. Looked up from germline, CDR1 is MGHRA and CDR2 is YSYEKL.